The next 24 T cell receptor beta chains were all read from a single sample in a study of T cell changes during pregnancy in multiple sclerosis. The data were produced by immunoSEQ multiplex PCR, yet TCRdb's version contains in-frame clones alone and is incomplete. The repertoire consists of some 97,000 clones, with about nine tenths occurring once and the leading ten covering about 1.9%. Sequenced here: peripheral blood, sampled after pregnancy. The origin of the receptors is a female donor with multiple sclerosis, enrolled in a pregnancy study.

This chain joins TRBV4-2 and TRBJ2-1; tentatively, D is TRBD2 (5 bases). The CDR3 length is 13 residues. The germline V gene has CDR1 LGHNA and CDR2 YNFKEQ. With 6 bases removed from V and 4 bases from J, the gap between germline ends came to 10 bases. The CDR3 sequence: CASSAGEYNEQFF. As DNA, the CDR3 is TGTGCCAGCAGTGCGGGTGAATACAATGAGCAGTTCTTC.

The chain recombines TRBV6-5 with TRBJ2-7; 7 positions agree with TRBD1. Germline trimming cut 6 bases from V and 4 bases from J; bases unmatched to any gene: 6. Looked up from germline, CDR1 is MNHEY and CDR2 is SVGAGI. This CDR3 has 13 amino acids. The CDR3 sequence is CASRQTGLYEQYF. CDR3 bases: TGTGCCAGCAGGCAGACAGGGTTATACGAGCAGTACTTC.

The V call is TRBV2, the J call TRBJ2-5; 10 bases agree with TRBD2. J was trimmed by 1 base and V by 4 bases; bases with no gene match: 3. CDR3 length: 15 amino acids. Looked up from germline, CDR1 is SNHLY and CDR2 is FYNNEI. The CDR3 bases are TGTGCCAGCAGTGTACTAGCGGGGCTCCAAGAGACCCAGTACTTC. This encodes CASSVLAGLQETQYF.

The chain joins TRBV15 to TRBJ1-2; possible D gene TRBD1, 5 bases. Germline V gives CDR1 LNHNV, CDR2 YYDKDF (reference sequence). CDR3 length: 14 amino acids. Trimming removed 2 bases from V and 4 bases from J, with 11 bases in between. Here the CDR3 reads CATSRRHGGYGYTF. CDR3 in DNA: TGTGCCACCAGCAGACGTCACGGGGGCTATGGCTACACCTTC.

The CDR3 region has the DNA TGTGCCAGCAGCCAAGGGGGGGGGACCACTGAAGCTTTCTTT. Translated: CASSQGGGTTEAFF. The rearrangement joins TRBV14 to TRBJ1-1; a possible D gene is TRBD1 (5 bases). The ends were cut back, 1 base at V and 4 bases at J, with 10 bases in the middle. CDR3 size: 14 residues. Germline V lookup: CDR1 SGHDN, CDR2 FVKESK.

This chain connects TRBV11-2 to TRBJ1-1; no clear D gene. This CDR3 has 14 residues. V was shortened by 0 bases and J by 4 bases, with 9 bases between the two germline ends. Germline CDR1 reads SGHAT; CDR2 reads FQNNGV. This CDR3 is CASSLDRGSTEAFF. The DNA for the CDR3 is TGTGCCAGCAGCTTAGATCGGGGTAGCACTGAAGCTTTCTTT.

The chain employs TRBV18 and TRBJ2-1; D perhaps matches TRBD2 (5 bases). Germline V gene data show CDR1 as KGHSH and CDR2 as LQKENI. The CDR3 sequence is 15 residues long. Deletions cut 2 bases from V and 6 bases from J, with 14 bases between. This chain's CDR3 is CASSPLGSGGNEQFF. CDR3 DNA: TGTGCCAGCTCACCATTAGGAAGCGGAGGCAATGAGCAGTTCTTC.

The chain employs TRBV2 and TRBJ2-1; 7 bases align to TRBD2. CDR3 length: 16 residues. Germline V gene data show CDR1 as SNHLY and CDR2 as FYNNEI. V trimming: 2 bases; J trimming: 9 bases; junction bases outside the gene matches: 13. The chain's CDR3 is CASSEIVGTNLFEQFF. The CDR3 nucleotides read TGTGCCAGCAGTGAAATTGTGGGGACTAATCTCTTTGAGCAGTTCTTC.

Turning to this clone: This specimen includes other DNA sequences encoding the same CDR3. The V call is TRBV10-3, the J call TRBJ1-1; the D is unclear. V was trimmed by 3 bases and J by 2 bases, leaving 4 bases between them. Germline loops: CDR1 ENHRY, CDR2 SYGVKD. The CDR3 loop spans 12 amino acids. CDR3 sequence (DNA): TGTGCCATCAGTGACAGAAACACTGAAGCTTTCTTT. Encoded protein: CAISDRNTEAFF.

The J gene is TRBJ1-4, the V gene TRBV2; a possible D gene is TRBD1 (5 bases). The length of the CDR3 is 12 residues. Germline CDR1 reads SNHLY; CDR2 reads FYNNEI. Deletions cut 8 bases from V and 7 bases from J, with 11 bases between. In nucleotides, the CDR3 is TGTGCCAGCGCCGGGGGTGGTGAAAAACTGTTTTTT. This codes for CASAGGGEKLFF.

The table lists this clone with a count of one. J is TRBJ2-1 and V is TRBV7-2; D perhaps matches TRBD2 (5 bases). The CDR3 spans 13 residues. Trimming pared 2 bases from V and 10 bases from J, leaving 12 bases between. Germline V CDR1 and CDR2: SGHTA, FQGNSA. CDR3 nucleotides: TGTGCCAGCAGCTTATTCAGAGGGCCGGAGCAGTTCTTC. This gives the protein CASSLFRGPEQFF. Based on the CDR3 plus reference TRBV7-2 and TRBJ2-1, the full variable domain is GAGVSQSPSNKVTEKGKDVELRCDPISGHTALYWYRQSLGQGLEFLIYFQGNSAPDKSGLPSDRFSAERTGGSVSTLTIQRTQQEDSAVYLCASSLFRGPEQFFGPGTRLTVL.

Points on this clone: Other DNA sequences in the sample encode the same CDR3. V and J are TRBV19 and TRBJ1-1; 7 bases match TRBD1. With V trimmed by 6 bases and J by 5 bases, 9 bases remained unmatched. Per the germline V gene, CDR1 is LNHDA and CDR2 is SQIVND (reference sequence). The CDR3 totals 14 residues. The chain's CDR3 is CASSPGQGVTEAFF. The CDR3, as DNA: TGTGCCAGTAGCCCCGGTCAGGGGGTTACTGAAGCTTTCTTT.

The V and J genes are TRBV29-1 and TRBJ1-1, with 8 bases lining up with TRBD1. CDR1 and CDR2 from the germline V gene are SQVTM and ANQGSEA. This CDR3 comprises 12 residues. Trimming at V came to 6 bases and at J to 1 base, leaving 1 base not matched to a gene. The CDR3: CSVGQGNTEAFF. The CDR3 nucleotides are TGCAGCGTAGGACAGGGGAACACTGAAGCTTTCTTT. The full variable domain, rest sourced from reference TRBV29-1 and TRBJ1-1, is SAVISQKPSRDICQRGTSLTIQCQVDSQVTMMFWYRQQPGQSLTLIATANQGSEATYESGFVIDKFPISRPNLTFSTLTVSNMSPEDSSIYLCSVGQGNTEAFFGQGTRLTVV.

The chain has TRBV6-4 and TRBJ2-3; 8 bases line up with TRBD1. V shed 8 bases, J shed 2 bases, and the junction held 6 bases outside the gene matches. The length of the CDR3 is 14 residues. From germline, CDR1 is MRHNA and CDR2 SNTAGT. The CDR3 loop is CASGKTGATDTQYF. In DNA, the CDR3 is TGTGCCAGCGGGAAGACAGGGGCCACAGATACGCAGTATTTT.

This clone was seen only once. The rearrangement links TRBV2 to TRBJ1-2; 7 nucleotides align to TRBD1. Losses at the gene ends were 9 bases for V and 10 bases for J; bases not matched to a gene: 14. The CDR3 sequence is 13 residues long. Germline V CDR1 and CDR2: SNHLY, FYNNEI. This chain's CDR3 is CASGRIPGQLYTF. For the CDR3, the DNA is TGTGCCAGTGGCCGAATACCGGGACAGCTCTACACCTTC.

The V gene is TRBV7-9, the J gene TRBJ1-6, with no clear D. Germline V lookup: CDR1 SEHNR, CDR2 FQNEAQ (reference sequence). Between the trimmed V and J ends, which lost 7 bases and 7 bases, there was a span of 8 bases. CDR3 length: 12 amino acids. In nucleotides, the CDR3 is TGTGCCAGCAAAACACCGAATTCACCCCTCCACTTT. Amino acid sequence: CASKTPNSPLHF.

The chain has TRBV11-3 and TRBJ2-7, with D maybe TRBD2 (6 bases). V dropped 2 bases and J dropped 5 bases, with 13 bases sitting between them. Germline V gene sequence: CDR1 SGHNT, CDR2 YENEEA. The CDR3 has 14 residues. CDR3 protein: CASSLQRASNEQYF. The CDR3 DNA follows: TGTGCCAGCAGCTTACAGCGGGCCTCGAACGAGCAGTACTTC.

The CDR3 DNA sequence: TGTGCCAGCAGTTTGACTCTGACAGGCGGTCTTCAGCCCCAGCATTTT. Protein product: CASSLTLTGGLQPQHF. V is TRBV28 and J is TRBJ1-5, with D possibly TRBD1 on 6 matching bases. The V end was cut by 3 bases, the J end by 6 bases, with 18 bases between. Looked up from germline, CDR1 is MDHEN and CDR2 is SYDVKM. There are 16 residues in the CDR3.

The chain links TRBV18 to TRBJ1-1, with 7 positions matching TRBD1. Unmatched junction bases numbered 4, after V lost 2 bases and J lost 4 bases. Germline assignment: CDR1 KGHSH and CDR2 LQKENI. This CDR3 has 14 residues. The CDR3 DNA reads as TGTGCCAGCTCACCATCAGGGGGAAGCACTGAAGCTTTCTTT. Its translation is CASSPSGGSTEAFF.

The CDR3, as DNA: TGTGCCAGCTCACCAATCGCGGGGGGCGGTTATACTGAGCAGTTCTTC. It specifies CASSPIAGGGYTEQFF. The V gene is TRBV18, the J gene TRBJ2-1; 8 positions match TRBD2. Germline loops: CDR1 KGHSH, CDR2 LQKENI. CDR3 length: 16 residues. Germline trimming cut 2 bases from V and 9 bases from J; bases unmatched to any gene: 12.

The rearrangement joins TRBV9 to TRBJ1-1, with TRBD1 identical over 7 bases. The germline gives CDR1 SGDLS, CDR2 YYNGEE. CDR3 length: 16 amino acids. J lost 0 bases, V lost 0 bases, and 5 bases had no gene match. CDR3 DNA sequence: TGTGCCAGCAGCGTAGCACCAGGGGGACTGAACACTGAAGCTTTCTTT. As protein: CASSVAPGGLNTEAFF.

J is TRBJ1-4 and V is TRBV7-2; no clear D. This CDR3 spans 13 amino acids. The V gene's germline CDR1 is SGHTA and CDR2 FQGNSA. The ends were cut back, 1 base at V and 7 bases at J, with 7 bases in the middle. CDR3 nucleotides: TGTGCCAGCAGCTTAGACCCAGGTGAAAAACTGTTTTTT. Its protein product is CASSLDPGEKLFF. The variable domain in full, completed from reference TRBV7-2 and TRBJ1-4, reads GAGVSQSPSNKVTEKGKDVELRCDPISGHTALYWYRQSLGQGLEFLIYFQGNSAPDKSGLPSDRFSAERTGGSVSTLTIQRTQQEDSAVYLCASSLDPGEKLFFGSGTQLSVL.

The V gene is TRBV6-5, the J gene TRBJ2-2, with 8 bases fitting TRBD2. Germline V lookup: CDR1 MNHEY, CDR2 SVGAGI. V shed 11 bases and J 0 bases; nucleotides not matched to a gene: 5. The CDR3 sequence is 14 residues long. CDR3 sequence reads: CACAGGANTGELFF. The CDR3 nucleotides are TGTGCCTGCGCGGGGGGAGCGAACACCGGGGAGCTGTTTTTT.

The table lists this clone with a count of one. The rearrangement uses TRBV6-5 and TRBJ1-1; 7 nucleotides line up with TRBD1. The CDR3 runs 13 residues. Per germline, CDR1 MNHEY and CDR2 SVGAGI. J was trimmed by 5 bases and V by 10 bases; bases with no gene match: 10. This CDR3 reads CATLGQVATEAFF. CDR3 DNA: TGTGCCACCTTAGGACAGGTGGCAACTGAAGCTTTCTTT.